The 13 T cell receptor beta chains below all came from one sample that was sequenced in a study of response to subunit inactivated influenza vaccine. One entry per CDR3 protein, called by TCRdb with MiXCR from the RT-PCR reads. The table has 800,000 to 1,000,000 distinct CDR3 sequences, approximately 22% seen once. Sample: PBMCs from blood, taken 5 to 6 days after vaccination. These receptors were taken from a man between 45 and 60 years old who received an inactivated influenza vaccine.

The chain combines TRBV28 with TRBJ2-7; a weak D match, TRBD1 (8 bases). V was trimmed by 5 bases and J by 3 bases, leaving 17 bases between them. CDR1 is MDHEN and CDR2 is SYDVKM in the germline V gene. The CDR3 consists of 15 residues. CDR3 sequence: CASSQRQGRVYEQYF. The CDR3 nucleotides read TGTGCCAGCAGTCAGAGACAGGGGAGGGTCTACGAGCAGTACTTC. Filled out from reference TRBV28 and TRBJ2-7, the complete variable domain reads DVKVTQSSRYLVKRTGEKVFLECVQDMDHENMFWYRQDPGLGLRLIYFSYDVKMKEKGDIPEGYSVSREKKERFSLILESASTNQTSMYLCASSQRQGRVYEQYFGPGTRLTVT.

This rearrangement joins TRBV10-3 to TRBJ2-2; 9 nucleotides agree with TRBD1. Losses at the gene ends were 5 bases for V and 3 bases for J; bases not matched to a gene: 10. CDR3 length: 17 residues. CDR1 and CDR2 (germline): ENHRY, SYGVKD. The CDR3 is CAISPATGGADTGELFF. The CDR3 DNA follows: TGTGCCATCAGTCCAGCAACAGGGGGCGCCGACACCGGGGAGCTGTTTTTT.

This clonotype has only a few counts. The chain is built from TRBV20-1 and TRBJ2-7; no definite D call. Germline values: CDR1 DFQATT, CDR2 SNEGSKA (reference sequence). V lost 0 bases and J 1 base, leaving 10 bases between the germline ends. The CDR3 spans 14 residues. The CDR3 sequence is CSARDIISSYEQYF. The CDR3 coding sequence is TGCAGTGCTAGAGATATAATCAGTTCCTACGAGCAGTACTTC.

The V call is TRBV4-1, the J call TRBJ2-1; 9 nucleotides align to TRBD2. After removal of 0 bases from V and 9 bases from J, the junction contained 12 bases not matched to a gene. CDR1 and CDR2 (germline): MGHRA, YSYEKL. The CDR3 is 17 residues long. The chain's CDR3 is CASSQEVGGRALGEQFF. CDR3 DNA: TGCGCCAGCAGCCAAGAAGTCGGCGGGAGGGCGCTCGGTGAGCAGTTCTTC.

The chain links TRBV5-5 to TRBJ2-6; no clear D gene. Trimming removed 0 bases from V and 3 bases from J, with 16 bases in between. This CDR3 has 18 amino acids. The germline CDR1 and CDR2 sequences are SGHKS and YYEKEE (reference sequence). The CDR3 nucleotides read TGTGCCAGCAGCTTGGTCGGCCCCAACATCGTTGGGGCCAACGTCCTGACTTTC. This gives the protein CASSLVGPNIVGANVLTF.

This clonotype was seen more than once but under ten times. V is TRBV12-3 or TRBV12-4 and J is TRBJ2-2, with D unresolved. The CDR3 has 15 residues. Trimming cost V 2 bases and J 1 base, with 8 bases left between them. CDR3 sequence: CASSLQERNTGELFF. CDR3 DNA sequence: TGTGCCAGCAGTTTACAGGAAAGGAACACCGGGGAGCTGTTTTTT.

The genes are TRBV20-1 and TRBJ2-3, with 9 nucleotides matching TRBD2. Germline lookup yields CDR1 DFQATT and CDR2 SNEGSKA (reference sequence). With V trimmed by 4 bases and J by 2 bases, 7 bases remained unmatched. The length of the CDR3 is 15 residues. CDR3 coding DNA: TGCAGTGCTATTAAGACTAGCGGATTCACAGATACGCAGTATTTT. Residues: CSAIKTSGFTDTQYF.

The table lists this clonotype with a few counts. The chain joins TRBV7-9 to TRBJ2-1; 7 positions agree with TRBD2. The CDR3 is 17 residues long. From germline, CDR1 is SEHNR and CDR2 FQNEAQ (reference sequence). V was pared by 5 bases and J by 0 bases, with 10 bases of the junction left unmatched. Here the CDR3 reads CASSPFSGHSSYNEQFF. CDR3 DNA sequence: TGTGCCAGCAGCCCTTTTAGCGGGCATAGCTCCTACAATGAGCAGTTCTTC.

The V gene is TRBV7-9, the J gene TRBJ1-3, with D possibly being TRBD1 (5 bases). Germline V CDR1 and CDR2: SEHNR, FQNEAQ (reference sequence). The CDR3 has 16 residues. The V gene lost 5 bases and the J gene lost 0 bases, with 14 bases spanning the gap. DNA of the CDR3: TGTGCCAGCAGCCCGCAGGGACGGATCTCTGGAAACACCATATATTTT. This gives the protein CASSPQGRISGNTIYF. Using reference TRBV7-9 and TRBJ1-3 for the parts outside the CDR3, the full variable domain is DTGVSQNPRHKITKRGQNVTFRCDPISEHNRLYWYRQTLGQGPEFLTYFQNEAQLEKSRLLSDRFSAERPKGSFSTLEIQRTEQGDSAMYLCASSPQGRISGNTIYFGEGSWLTVV.

This clonotype was seen more than once but under ten times. The chain employs TRBV7-2 and TRBJ2-2; D is possibly TRBD1 (5 bases). V was cut by 5 bases and J by 7 bases, with 11 bases left in between. The CDR3 runs 13 residues. In germline, CDR1 is SGHTA, CDR2 FQGNSA. CDR3 coding DNA: TGTGCCAGCAGCCCAAGGGGCGTCGGGGAGCTGTTTTTT. Translation gives CASSPRGVGELFF.

J is TRBJ2-7 and V is TRBV10-3; 8 bases are a match to TRBD1. There are 13 residues in the CDR3. The junction had 10 bases not matched to a gene; V was cut back by 10 bases and J by 5 bases. CDR1 is ENHRY, CDR2 SYGVKD, per germline. The DNA for the CDR3 is TGTGCCAGCAATACGGGACAGGCCCACGAGCAGTACTTC. This encodes CASNTGQAHEQYF.

The chain joins TRBV29-1 to TRBJ2-1, with D hard to call. The germline V and J ends were trimmed by 6 bases and 0 bases, with 6 bases remaining between them. The CDR3 length is 12 residues. CDR1 SQVTM and CDR2 ANQGSEA come from the germline V gene. The CDR3 loop reads CSVRSSYNEQFF. The CDR3, as DNA: TGCAGCGTCCGATCCTCCTACAATGAGCAGTTCTTC.

The CDR3 DNA reads as TGTGCCAGCAGCTTCGGACTAGCGGACTCCTACAATGAGCAGTTCTTC. It specifies CASSFGLADSYNEQFF. The genes are TRBV7-6 and TRBJ2-1, with TRBD2 matching over 10 bases. The germline CDR1 and CDR2 sequences are SGHVS and FNYEAQ. V trimming: 3 bases; J trimming: 0 bases; junction bases outside the gene matches: 2. The CDR3 covers 16 residues.